The next 16 T cell receptor beta chains were all read from a single sample in a study of blood T cell repertoires in COVID-19. Assay: immunoSEQ multiplex PCR; the TCRdb copy retains only in-frame clones and omits some. The data show 160,000 or so clones, with 65% to 85% seen just once and 5.6% held by the top ten. Sequencing was performed on PBMCs or T cells enriched from blood (not recorded which). The receptors were sampled from a woman aged 40 to 49 with acute COVID-19.

The chain has TRBV30 and TRBJ1-1, with 7 bases that match TRBD1. The V and J ends lost 2 bases and 0 bases, in that order; junction bases with no gene match: 3. Germline lookup yields CDR1 GTSNPN and CDR2 SVGIG (reference sequence). There are 14 residues in the CDR3. The CDR3 DNA is TGTGCCTGGAGTCGGGACAGCATGAACACTGAAGCTTTCTTT. This sequence encodes CAWSRDSMNTEAFF.

This chain connects TRBV30 to TRBJ1-1; D is perhaps TRBD1 (5 bases). Germline-derived CDR1 and CDR2 are GTSNPN and SVGIG (reference sequence). This CDR3 is built from 10 residues. The germline V and J ends were trimmed by 1 base and 8 bases, with 5 bases remaining between them. The CDR3 protein is CAWSEGEAFF. CDR3 in DNA: TGTGCCTGGAGTGAGGGGGAAGCTTTCTTT.

The chain combines TRBV5-1 with TRBJ2-1; weak D call: TRBD2 (5 bases). Germline loops: CDR1 SGHRS, CDR2 YFSETQ. V lost 2 bases to trimming and J lost 6 bases, with 9 bases between them. CDR3 length: 13 residues. CDR3 bases: TGCGCCAGCAGCTTCTCCGCGGGCAATGAGCAGTTCTTC. Protein sequence: CASSFSAGNEQFF.

The chain combines TRBV19 with TRBJ2-3; 14 bases align to TRBD2. Losses at the gene ends were 3 bases for V and 7 bases for J; bases not matched to a gene: 6. This CDR3 has 16 amino acids. From germline, CDR1 is LNHDA and CDR2 SQIVND (reference sequence). The CDR3 sequence is CASSIGTSGRRNTQYF. The CDR3 bases are TGTGCCAGTAGTATCGGGACTAGCGGGAGACGAAATACGCAGTATTTT. The full variable domain, rest sourced from reference TRBV19 and TRBJ2-3, is DGGITQSPKYLFRKEGQNVTLSCEQNLNHDAMYWYRQDPGQGLRLIYYSQIVNDFQKGDIAEGYSVSREKKESFPLTVTSAQKNPTAFYLCASSIGTSGRRNTQYFGPGTRLTVL.

The rearrangement joins TRBV7-6 to TRBJ2-1; 8 bases align to TRBD2. This CDR3 comprises 15 residues. CDR1 is SGHVS and CDR2 is FNYEAQ in the germline V gene. With V trimmed by 3 bases and J by 3 bases, 4 bases remained unmatched. The CDR3 sequence: CASSFTSGDYNEQFF. The CDR3 DNA reads as TGTGCCAGCAGCTTCACTAGCGGAGACTACAATGAGCAGTTCTTC.

This chain connects TRBV25-1 to TRBJ2-7; 8 bases are shared with TRBD1. V shed 9 bases, J shed 1 base, and the junction held 14 bases outside the gene matches. The CDR3 loop spans 16 amino acids. Per germline, CDR1 MGHDK and CDR2 SYGVNS. CDR3 amino acids: CARILTGARISYEQYV. CDR3 in DNA: TGTGCCAGAATACTGACAGGGGCACGGATATCCTACGAGCAGTACGTC.

V gene TRBV6-4 combines with J gene TRBJ1-4; D remains ambiguous. The ends were cut back, 5 bases at V and 8 bases at J, with 12 bases in the middle. The CDR3 is 13 amino acids. The V gene's germline CDR1 is MRHNA and CDR2 SNTAGT. The chain's CDR3 is CASSRLTTEKLFF. In DNA, the CDR3 is TGTGCCAGCAGTAGACTCACCACCGAAAAACTGTTTTTT.

The J gene is TRBJ2-2, the V gene TRBV6-4; TRBD2 matches at 7 bases. The CDR3 contains 14 residues. The J segment lost 1 base and the V segment lost 4 bases, leaving 0 bases of the junction unmatched. Germline CDR1 and CDR2: MRHNA and SNTAGT. The CDR3 nucleotides read TGTGCCAGCAGTGCTAGCGGGAACACCGGGGAGCTGTTTTTT. Its translation is CASSASGNTGELFF.

This chain links TRBV5-4 with TRBJ2-7, with 8 positions matching TRBD2. This CDR3 spans 14 amino acids. Germline assignment: CDR1 SGHNT and CDR2 YYREEE (reference sequence). J gave up 2 bases and V 3 bases, and 4 bases lay outside the gene matches. In DNA, the CDR3 is TGTGCCAGCAGCTCCCGGGGGGGGACCTACGAGCAGTACTTC. It encodes CASSSRGGTYEQYF.

This clone has more than one count but fewer than ten. This chain's CDR3 is CASSLRSGYEQYF. In nucleotides, the CDR3 is TGTGCCAGCAGCTTACGATCGGGGTACGAGCAGTACTTC. V gene TRBV11-2 combines with J gene TRBJ2-7, with TRBD2 as a possible D gene (5 bases). This CDR3 region has 13 residues. V lost 2 bases to trimming and J lost 4 bases, with 9 bases between them. Per the germline V gene, CDR1 is SGHAT and CDR2 is FQNNGV.

V is TRBV18 and J is TRBJ1-2; D is perhaps TRBD1 (6 bases). Trimming removed 3 bases at V and 4 bases at J, with 12 bases between. The CDR3 loop spans 14 amino acids. Per the germline V gene, CDR1 is KGHSH and CDR2 is LQKENI. The CDR3: CASSPEGEIYGYTF. The CDR3 region has the DNA TGTGCCAGCTCACCCGAGGGGGAGATCTATGGCTACACCTTC.

The V call is TRBV7-9, the J call TRBJ2-4; 7 bases are a match to TRBD2. The germline V gene has CDR1 SEHNR and CDR2 FQNEAQ (reference sequence). This CDR3 region has 18 residues. The trim removed 2 bases at V and 1 base at J, leaving 11 bases unmatched. CDR3 loop: CASSLIQGLAAAKNIQYF. Written as DNA, the CDR3 is TGTGCCAGCAGCTTAATTCAAGGGCTAGCGGCGGCCAAAAACATTCAGTACTTC. Full variable domain (missing parts from reference TRBV7-9 and TRBJ2-4): DTGVSQNPRHKITKRGQNVTFRCDPISEHNRLYWYRQTLGQGPEFLTYFQNEAQLEKSRLLSDRFSAERPKGSFSTLEIQRTEQGDSAMYLCASSLIQGLAAAKNIQYFGAGTRLSVL.

The rearrangement links TRBV9 to TRBJ2-1; 8 bases are shared with TRBD2. The V segment lost 4 bases and the J segment 6 bases; nucleotides outside the gene matches: 12. This CDR3 contains 16 residues. Germline values: CDR1 SGDLS, CDR2 YYNGEE. The CDR3 spells CASSPSPGTSGNEQFF. In nucleotides, the CDR3 is TGTGCCAGCAGCCCCTCCCCCGGGACTAGTGGCAATGAGCAGTTCTTC.

The genes are TRBV29-1 and TRBJ1-1; the match to TRBD1 covers 8 bases. The CDR3 covers 16 residues. With V trimmed by 4 bases and J by 0 bases, 10 bases remained unmatched. The germline gives CDR1 SQVTM, CDR2 ANQGSEA. CDR3 sequence (DNA): TGCAGCGTTGCAGGGCGGACAGGGAGGATGAACACTGAAGCTTTCTTT. Translated, it gives CSVAGRTGRMNTEAFF.

The genes are TRBV5-1 and TRBJ2-3; D might be TRBD2 (5 bases). The CDR3 totals 16 residues. Trimming took 0 bases from V and 4 from J, leaving 15 bases between them. Germline CDR1 reads SGHRS; CDR2 reads YFSETQ. DNA of the CDR3: TGCGCCAGCAGCTTGGCGGGGTCAGTACGGGCAGATACGCAGTATTTT. This translates into CASSLAGSVRADTQYF.

This clone was seen more than once but under ten times. This chain joins TRBV19 and TRBJ2-4; 8 bases fit TRBD2. From germline, CDR1 is LNHDA and CDR2 SQIVND (reference sequence). With V trimmed by 6 bases and J by 6 bases, 7 bases remained unmatched. This CDR3 region has 14 residues. This CDR3 is CASRPSGSVNIQYF. The CDR3 DNA is TGTGCCAGTAGACCGAGCGGGAGTGTAAACATTCAGTACTTC. Combining the CDR3 with reference TRBV19 and TRBJ2-4 gives the whole variable domain DGGITQSPKYLFRKEGQNVTLSCEQNLNHDAMYWYRQDPGQGLRLIYYSQIVNDFQKGDIAEGYSVSREKKESFPLTVTSAQKNPTAFYLCASRPSGSVNIQYFGAGTRLSVL.